This T cell receptor (beta chain) was profiled in a study of radiation and T cells in renal cell carcinoma. Trimming shortened V by 8 bases and J by 1 base, and 11 bases separated the two germline ends. CDR3 size: 13 residues. Germline V gives CDR1 MNHNS, CDR2 SASEGT. Treatment reported: treatment-naive control, cytoreductive nephrectomy. Repertoires were generated with immunoSEQ multiplex PCR, while TCRdb's copy carries only in-frame clones and drops some. The data hold about 12,000 clones, with less than 70% observed a single time. This clone was seen only once. J is TRBJ1-1 and V is TRBV6-1; no clear D. This receptor was identified in a woman older than 75 with renal cell carcinoma. The specimen was tumor tissue, collected from a patient whose treatment was nephrectomy without radiotherapy. This CDR3 reads CASRVNRNTEAFF. CDR3 bases: TGTGCCAGCCGGGTAAACAGGAACACTGAAGCTTTCTTT.